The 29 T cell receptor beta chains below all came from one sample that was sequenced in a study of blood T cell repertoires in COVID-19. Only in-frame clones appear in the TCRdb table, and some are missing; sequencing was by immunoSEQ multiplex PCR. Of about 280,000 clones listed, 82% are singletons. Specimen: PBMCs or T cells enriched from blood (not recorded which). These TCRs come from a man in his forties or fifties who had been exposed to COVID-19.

The chain's CDR3 is CASSDPRGTSSYNSPLHF. As DNA, the CDR3 is TGTGCCAGCAGCGACCCCCGCGGGACGAGCTCCTATAATTCACCCCTCCACTTT. The rearrangement uses TRBV9 and TRBJ1-6; the D gene is possibly TRBD1 (5 bases). Germline loops: CDR1 SGDLS, CDR2 YYNGEE. Trimming removed 3 bases at V and 0 bases at J, with 16 bases between. The CDR3 is 18 amino acids.

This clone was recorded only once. The CDR3 coding sequence is TGTGCCAGTAGTATAGACAGTCGAAGCTCCTACGAGCAGTACTTC. The encoded protein is CASSIDSRSSYEQYF. J is TRBJ2-7 and V is TRBV19; D gene uncertain. CDR1 is LNHDA, CDR2 SQIVND, per germline (reference sequence). V was pared by 0 bases and J by 0 bases, with 9 bases between. This CDR3 is built from 15 residues.

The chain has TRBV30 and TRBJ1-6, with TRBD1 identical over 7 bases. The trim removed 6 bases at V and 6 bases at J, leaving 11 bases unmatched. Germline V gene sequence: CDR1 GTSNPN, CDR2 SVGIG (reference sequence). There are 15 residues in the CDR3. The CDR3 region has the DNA TGTGCCTGCAAGGGCCCGACAGGGTTTAATTCACCCCTCCACTTT. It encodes CACKGPTGFNSPLHF.

The CDR3 loop is CASSQGATGILRGTSFYNEQFF. Here the CDR3 DNA reads TGTGCCAGCAGCCAGGGGGCGACGGGCATCCTGCGGGGGACTAGTTTTTACAATGAGCAGTTCTTC. The chain has TRBV4-2 and TRBJ2-1; 8 bases line up with TRBD2. Unmatched junction bases numbered 26, after V lost 3 bases and J lost 4 bases. From germline, CDR1 is LGHNA and CDR2 YNFKEQ. This CDR3 has 22 amino acids.

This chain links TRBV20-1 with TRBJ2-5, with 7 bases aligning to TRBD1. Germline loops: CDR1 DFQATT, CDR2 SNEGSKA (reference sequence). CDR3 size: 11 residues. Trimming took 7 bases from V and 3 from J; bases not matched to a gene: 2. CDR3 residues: CSVGQKETQYF. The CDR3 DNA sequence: TGCAGTGTGGGACAGAAAGAGACCCAGTACTTC.

The CDR3 DNA is TGTGCCAGCAGCTTATTATCGCAGGGTTTACTCGTTTACGAGCAGTACTTC. Amino acids: CASSLLSQGLLVYEQYF. The chain uses TRBV5-8 and TRBJ2-7; D is perhaps TRBD1 (5 bases). Between the trimmed V and J ends, which lost 2 bases and 4 bases, there was a span of 22 bases. Germline CDR1 reads SGHTS; CDR2 reads YDEGEE. The CDR3 is 17 amino acids.

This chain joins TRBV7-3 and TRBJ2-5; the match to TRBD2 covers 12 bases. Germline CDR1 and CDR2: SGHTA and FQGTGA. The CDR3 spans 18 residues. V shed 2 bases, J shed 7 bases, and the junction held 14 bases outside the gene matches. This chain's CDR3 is CASSLAPLAGGPGATQYF. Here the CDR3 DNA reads TGTGCCAGCAGCTTAGCCCCACTAGCGGGAGGACCCGGTGCGACCCAGTACTTC.

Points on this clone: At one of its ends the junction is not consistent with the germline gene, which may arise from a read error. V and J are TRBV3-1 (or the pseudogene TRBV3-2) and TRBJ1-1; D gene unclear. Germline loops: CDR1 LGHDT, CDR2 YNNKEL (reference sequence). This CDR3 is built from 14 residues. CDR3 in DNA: TGTGCCAGCACCCAAGGAGCTATGAACACTGAAGCTTTCTTT. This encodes CASTQGAMNTEAFF.

This CDR3 reads CASSTRLLPLHF. In nucleotides, the CDR3 is TGTGCCAGCAGTACCCGCCTATTGCCCCTCCACTTT. The rearrangement joins TRBV27 to TRBJ1-6; D not resolved. Germline V gene data show CDR1 as MNHEY and CDR2 as SMNVEV (reference sequence). V was clipped by 5 bases and J by 13 bases, with 12 bases between them. The CDR3 length is 12 residues.

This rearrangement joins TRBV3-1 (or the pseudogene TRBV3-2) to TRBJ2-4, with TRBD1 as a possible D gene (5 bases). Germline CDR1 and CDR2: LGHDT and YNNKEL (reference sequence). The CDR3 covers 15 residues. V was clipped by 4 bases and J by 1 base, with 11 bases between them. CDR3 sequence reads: CASSPPGLAKNIQYF. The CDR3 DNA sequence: TGTGCCAGCAGCCCCCCAGGGCTTGCCAAAAACATTCAGTACTTC.

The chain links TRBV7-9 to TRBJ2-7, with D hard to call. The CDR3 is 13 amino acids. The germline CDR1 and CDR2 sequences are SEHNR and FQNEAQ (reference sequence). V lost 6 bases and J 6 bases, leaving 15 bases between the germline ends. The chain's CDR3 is CASSSPVQIEQYF. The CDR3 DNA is TGTGCCAGCAGTTCTCCAGTCCAAATCGAGCAGTACTTC. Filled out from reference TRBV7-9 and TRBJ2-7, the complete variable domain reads DTGVSQNPRHKITKRGQNVTFRCDPISEHNRLYWYRQTLGQGPEFLTYFQNEAQLEKSRLLSDRFSAERPKGSFSTLEIQRTEQGDSAMYLCASSSPVQIEQYFGPGTRLTVT.

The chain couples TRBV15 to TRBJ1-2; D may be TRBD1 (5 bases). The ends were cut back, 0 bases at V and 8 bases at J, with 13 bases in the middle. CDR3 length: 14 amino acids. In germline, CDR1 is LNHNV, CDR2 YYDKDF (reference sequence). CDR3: CATSREGRAGGYTF. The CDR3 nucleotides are TGTGCCACCAGCAGAGAGGGCAGGGCTGGCGGCTACACCTTC.

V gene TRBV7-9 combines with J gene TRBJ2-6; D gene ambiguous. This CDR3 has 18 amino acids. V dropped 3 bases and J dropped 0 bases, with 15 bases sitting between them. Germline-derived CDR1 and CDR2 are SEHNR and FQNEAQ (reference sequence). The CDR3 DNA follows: TGTGCCAGCAGCTTTCCGCCAGATATATACTCTGGGGCCAACGTCCTGACTTTC. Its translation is CASSFPPDIYSGANVLTF.

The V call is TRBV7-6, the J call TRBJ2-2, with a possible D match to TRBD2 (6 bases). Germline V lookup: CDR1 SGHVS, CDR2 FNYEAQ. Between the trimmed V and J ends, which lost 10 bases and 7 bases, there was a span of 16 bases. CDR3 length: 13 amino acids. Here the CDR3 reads CATTRRVGGELFF. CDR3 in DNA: TGTGCCACCACCCGGAGGGTTGGCGGGGAGCTGTTTTTT.

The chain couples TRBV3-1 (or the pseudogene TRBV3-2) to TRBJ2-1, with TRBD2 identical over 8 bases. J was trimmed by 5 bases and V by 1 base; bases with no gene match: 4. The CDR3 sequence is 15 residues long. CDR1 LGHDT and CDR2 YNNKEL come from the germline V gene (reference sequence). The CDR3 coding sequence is TGTGCCAGCAGCCAAGGCTTACTAGCGGACAATGAGCAGTTCTTC. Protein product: CASSQGLLADNEQFF.

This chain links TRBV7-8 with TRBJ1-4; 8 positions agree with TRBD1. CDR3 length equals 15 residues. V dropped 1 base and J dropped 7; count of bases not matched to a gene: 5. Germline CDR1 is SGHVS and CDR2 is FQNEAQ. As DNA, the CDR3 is TGTGCCAGCAGCTTAGGCAGGGGGCCGGTTGAAAAACTGTTTTTT. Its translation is CASSLGRGPVEKLFF.

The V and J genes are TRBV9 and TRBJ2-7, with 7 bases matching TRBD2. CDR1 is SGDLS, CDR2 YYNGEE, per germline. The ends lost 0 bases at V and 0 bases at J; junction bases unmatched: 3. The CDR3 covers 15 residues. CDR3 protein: CASSVGGSSSYEQYF. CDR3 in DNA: TGTGCCAGCAGCGTAGGCGGGAGTAGCTCCTACGAGCAGTACTTC.

The DNA of the CDR3 is TGCGCCAGCAGCCGCCTTCAGGGGGAGAAATCACCCCTCCACTTT. Translating it yields CASSRLQGEKSPLHF. The chain couples TRBV5-1 to TRBJ1-6; 7 nucleotides agree with TRBD1. The germline V gene has CDR1 SGHRS and CDR2 YFSETQ. The length of the CDR3 is 15 residues. The J segment lost 10 bases and the V segment lost 4 bases, leaving 11 bases of the junction unmatched.

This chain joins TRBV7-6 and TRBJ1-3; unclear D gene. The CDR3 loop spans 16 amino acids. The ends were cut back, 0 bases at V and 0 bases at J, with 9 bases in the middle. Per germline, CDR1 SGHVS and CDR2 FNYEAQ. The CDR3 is CASSLATAGSGNTIYF. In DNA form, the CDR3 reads TGTGCCAGCAGCTTAGCCACAGCAGGCTCTGGAAACACCATATATTTT.

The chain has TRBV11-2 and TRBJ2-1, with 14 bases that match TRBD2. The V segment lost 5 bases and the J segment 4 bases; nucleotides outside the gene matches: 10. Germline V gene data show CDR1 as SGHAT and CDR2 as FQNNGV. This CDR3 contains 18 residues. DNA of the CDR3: TGTGCCAGCAGCCCGGGGACTAGCGGGAGAGCAGTGTACAATGAGCAGTTCTTC. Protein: CASSPGTSGRAVYNEQFF.

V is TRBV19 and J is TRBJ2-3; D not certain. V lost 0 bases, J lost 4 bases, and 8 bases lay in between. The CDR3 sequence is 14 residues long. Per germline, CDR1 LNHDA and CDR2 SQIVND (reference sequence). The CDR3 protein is CASSIEGTADTQYF. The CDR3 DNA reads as TGTGCCAGTAGTATAGAGGGCACCGCAGATACGCAGTATTTT.

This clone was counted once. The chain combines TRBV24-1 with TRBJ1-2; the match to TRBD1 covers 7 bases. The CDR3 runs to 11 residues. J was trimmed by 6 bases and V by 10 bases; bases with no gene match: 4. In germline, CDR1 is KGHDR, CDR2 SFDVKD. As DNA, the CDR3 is TGTGCCACACAAACAGGGGATGGCTACACCTTC. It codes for CATQTGDGYTF.

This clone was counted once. CDR3 DNA: TGTGCCAGCAGTACCCGGACGGGAGAACATGAAGCTTTCTTT. This gives the protein CASSTRTGEHEAFF. The chain joins TRBV27 to TRBJ1-1; no reliable D call. Germline values: CDR1 MNHEY, CDR2 SMNVEV (reference sequence). Trimming took 5 bases from V and 7 from J, leaving 17 bases between them. The CDR3 length is 14 residues.

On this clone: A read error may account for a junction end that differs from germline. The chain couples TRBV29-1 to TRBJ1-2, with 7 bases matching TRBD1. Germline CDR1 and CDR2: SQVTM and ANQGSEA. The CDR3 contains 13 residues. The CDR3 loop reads CSGFDRANFGYTF. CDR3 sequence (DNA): TGCAGCGGGTTCGACAGGGCAAACTTTGGCTACACCTTC.

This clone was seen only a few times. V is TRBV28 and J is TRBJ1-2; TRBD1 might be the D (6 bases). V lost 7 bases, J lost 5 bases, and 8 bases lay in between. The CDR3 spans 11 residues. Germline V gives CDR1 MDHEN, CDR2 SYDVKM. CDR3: CASTQGYGYTF. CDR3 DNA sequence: TGTGCCAGCACCCAGGGGTATGGCTACACCTTC.

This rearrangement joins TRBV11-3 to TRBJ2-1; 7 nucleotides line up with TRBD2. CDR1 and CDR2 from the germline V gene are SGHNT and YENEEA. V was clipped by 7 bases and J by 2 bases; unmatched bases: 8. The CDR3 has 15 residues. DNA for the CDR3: TGTGCCAGCAAAGAGGGCGGGAGAGCCTACAATGAGCAGTTCTTC. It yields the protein CASKEGGRAYNEQFF. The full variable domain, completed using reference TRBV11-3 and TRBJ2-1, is EAGVVQSPRYKIIEKKQPVAFWCNPISGHNTLYWYLQNLGQGPELLIRYENEEAVDDSQLPKDRFSAERLKGVDSTLKIQPAELGDSAVYLCASKEGGRAYNEQFFGPGTRLTVL.

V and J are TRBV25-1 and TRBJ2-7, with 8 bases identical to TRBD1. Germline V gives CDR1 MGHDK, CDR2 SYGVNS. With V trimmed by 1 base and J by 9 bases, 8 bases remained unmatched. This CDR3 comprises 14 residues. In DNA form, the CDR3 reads TGTGCCAGCAGTGAATCCTCGGACAGGGTGGGGCAGTACTTC. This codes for CASSESSDRVGQYF.

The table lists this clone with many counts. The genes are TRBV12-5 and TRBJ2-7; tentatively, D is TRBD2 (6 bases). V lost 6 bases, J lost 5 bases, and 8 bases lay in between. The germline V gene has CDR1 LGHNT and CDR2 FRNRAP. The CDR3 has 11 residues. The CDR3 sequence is CASGRRDEQYF. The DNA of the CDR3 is TGTGCTAGTGGCCGGAGGGACGAGCAGTACTTC.

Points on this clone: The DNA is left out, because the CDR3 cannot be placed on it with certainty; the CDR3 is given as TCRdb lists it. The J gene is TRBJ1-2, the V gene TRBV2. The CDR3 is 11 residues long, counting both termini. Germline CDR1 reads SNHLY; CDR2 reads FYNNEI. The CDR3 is CAKLSVGTGTF.